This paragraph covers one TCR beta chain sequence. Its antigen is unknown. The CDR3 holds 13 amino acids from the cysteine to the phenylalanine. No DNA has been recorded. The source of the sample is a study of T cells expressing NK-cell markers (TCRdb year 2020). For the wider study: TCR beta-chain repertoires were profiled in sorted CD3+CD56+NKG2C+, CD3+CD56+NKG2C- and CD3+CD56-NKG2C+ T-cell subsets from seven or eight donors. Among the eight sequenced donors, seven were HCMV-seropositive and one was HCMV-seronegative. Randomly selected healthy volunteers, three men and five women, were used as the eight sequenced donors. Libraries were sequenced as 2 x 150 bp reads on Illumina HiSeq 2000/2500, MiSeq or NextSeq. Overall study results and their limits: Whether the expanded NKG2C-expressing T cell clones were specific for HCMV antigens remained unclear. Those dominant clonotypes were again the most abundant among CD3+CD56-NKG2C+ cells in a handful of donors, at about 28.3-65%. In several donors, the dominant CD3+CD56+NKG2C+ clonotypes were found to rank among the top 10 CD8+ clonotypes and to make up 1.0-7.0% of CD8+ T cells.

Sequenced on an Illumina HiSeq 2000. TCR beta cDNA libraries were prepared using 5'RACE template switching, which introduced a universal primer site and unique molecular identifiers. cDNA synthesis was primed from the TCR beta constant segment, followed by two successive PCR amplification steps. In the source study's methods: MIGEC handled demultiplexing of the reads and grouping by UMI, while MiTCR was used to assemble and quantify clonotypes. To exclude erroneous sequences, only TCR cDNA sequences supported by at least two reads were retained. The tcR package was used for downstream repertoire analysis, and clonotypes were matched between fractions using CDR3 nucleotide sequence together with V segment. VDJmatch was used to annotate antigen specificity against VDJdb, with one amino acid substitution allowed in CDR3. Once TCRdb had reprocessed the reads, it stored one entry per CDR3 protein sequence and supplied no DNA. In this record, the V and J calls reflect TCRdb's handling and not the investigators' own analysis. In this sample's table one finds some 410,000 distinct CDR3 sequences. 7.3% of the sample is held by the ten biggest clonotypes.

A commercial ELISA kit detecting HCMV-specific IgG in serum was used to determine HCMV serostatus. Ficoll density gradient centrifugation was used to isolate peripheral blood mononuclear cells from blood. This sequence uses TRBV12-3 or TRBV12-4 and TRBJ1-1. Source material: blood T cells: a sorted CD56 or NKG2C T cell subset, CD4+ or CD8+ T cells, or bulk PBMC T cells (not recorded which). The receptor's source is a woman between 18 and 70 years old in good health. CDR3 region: CASSDDTYTEAFF.